Below, 14 T cell receptor beta chains from the same sample are listed, as sequenced in a study of T cell responses to AZD1222 COVID-19 vaccine. The data were produced by immunoSEQ multiplex PCR, yet TCRdb's version contains in-frame clones alone and is incomplete. The repertoire includes roughly 100,000 clones, 75% to 90% of them detected once, and 5.1% sits in the top ten. This material consisted of peripheral blood, taken on day 0 of AZD1222 vaccination. The receptors come from an adult in good health.

V is TRBV13 and J is TRBJ2-1; TRBD2 aligns across 7 bases. Germline V gene data show CDR1 as PRHDT and CDR2 as FYEKMQ (reference sequence). Trimming removed 3 bases from V and 6 bases from J; junction bases left unmatched: 5. The CDR3 length is 14 residues. The CDR3 protein is CASSFPTGGNEQFF. The CDR3 bases are TGTGCCAGCAGCTTCCCAACGGGAGGCAATGAGCAGTTCTTC.

The gene calls are TRBV12-3 or TRBV12-4 and TRBJ1-2, with 7 positions matching TRBD1. This CDR3 has 13 amino acids. Unmatched junction bases numbered 4, after V lost 5 bases and J lost 4 bases. The CDR3 bases are TGTGCCAGCAGTCCAGGGACAGTCTATGGCTACACCTTC. Its protein is CASSPGTVYGYTF.

The chain links TRBV28 to TRBJ1-1; D uncertain. The germline gives CDR1 MDHEN, CDR2 SYDVKM. There are 13 residues in the CDR3. V was cut by 6 bases and J by 4 bases, with 12 bases left in between. This chain's CDR3 is CASRWVRGTEAFF. The CDR3 DNA reads as TGTGCCAGCAGGTGGGTTCGGGGCACTGAAGCTTTCTTT.

The V gene is TRBV5-4, the J gene TRBJ2-5, with a possible D match to TRBD1 (7 bases). The germline V gene has CDR1 SGHNT and CDR2 YYREEE (reference sequence). The CDR3 has 14 amino acids. Trimming pared 4 bases from V and 5 bases from J, leaving 15 bases between. CDR3 coding DNA: TGTGCCAGCAGCCCGTTCAGGGGGGCGGAGACCCAGTACTTC. Amino acids: CASSPFRGAETQYF. The whole variable domain, remainder taken from reference TRBV5-4 and TRBJ2-5, is ETGVTQSPTHLIKTRGQQVTLRCSSQSGHNTVSWYQQALGQGPQFIFQYYREEENGRGNFPPRFSGLQFPNYSSELNVNALELDDSALYLCASSPFRGAETQYFGPGTRLLVL.

V gene TRBV3-1 (or the pseudogene TRBV3-2) combines with J gene TRBJ1-3, with 9 positions matching TRBD1. Germline CDR1 LGHDT, CDR2 YNNKEL (reference sequence). The CDR3 has 20 amino acids. J gave up 0 bases and V 1 base, and 13 bases lay outside the gene matches. The CDR3 sequence is CASSQGSGTGPYSSGNTIYF. The CDR3 region has the DNA TGTGCCAGCAGCCAAGGCTCCGGGACAGGGCCGTATAGCTCTGGAAACACCATATATTTT.

The V call is TRBV27, the J call TRBJ1-5; possible D gene TRBD1, 5 bases. Germline loops: CDR1 MNHEY, CDR2 SMNVEV (reference sequence). Trimming took off 5 bases at V and 6 bases at J, with 26 bases between the two ends. The CDR3 is 18 residues long. The CDR3 nucleotides are TGTGCCAGCAGTACCCCCCTCCCCCCACAGGAGTGGAGTCAGCCCCAGCATTTT. This translates into CASSTPLPPQEWSQPQHF.

The chain recombines TRBV6-5 with TRBJ2-3, with TRBD2 matching over 10 bases. Germline lookup yields CDR1 MNHEY and CDR2 SVGAGI. Unmatched junction bases numbered 10, after V lost 8 bases and J lost 8 bases. CDR3 length: 14 amino acids. CDR3 region: CASLTGTSDLTQYF. Here the CDR3 DNA reads TGTGCCAGCTTGACCGGGACTAGCGACCTTACGCAGTATTTT.

V usage is TRBV6-5 and J usage is TRBJ1-5; no clear D gene. CDR1 is MNHEY, CDR2 SVGAGI, per germline. The germline V and J ends were trimmed by 2 bases and 5 bases, with 13 bases remaining between them. There are 15 residues in the CDR3. CDR3: CASSYRASAHQPQHF. The CDR3 DNA reads TGTGCCAGCAGTTACAGGGCATCCGCTCATCAGCCCCAGCATTTT.

This rearrangement joins TRBV27 to TRBJ2-4, with D hard to call. Germline lookup yields CDR1 MNHEY and CDR2 SMNVEV (reference sequence). This CDR3 contains 15 residues. V lost 5 bases, J lost 8 bases, and 19 bases lay in between. CDR3 region: CASSAWYSSGDIQYF. CDR3 bases: TGTGCCAGCAGTGCATGGTACTCGAGTGGAGACATTCAGTACTTC.

This clone was picked up one time. The chain links TRBV7-8 to TRBJ1-2; D may be TRBD1 (5 bases). The germline CDR1 and CDR2 sequences are SGHVS and FQNEAQ. The CDR3 length is 16 residues. The ends were cut back, 5 bases at V and 7 bases at J, with 23 bases in the middle. The CDR3 spells CASSPWSGRTEAGYTF. The DNA for the CDR3 is TGTGCCAGCAGCCCTTGGTCGGGGCGGACGGAGGCTGGCTACACCTTC.

The chain links TRBV19 to TRBJ1-1; 8 bases match TRBD1. The germline CDR1 and CDR2 sequences are LNHDA and SQIVND (reference sequence). The CDR3 spans 13 residues. The junction had 10 bases not matched to a gene; V was cut back by 11 bases and J by 5 bases. In DNA, the CDR3 is TGTGCCTCAAACCAGGGGGCAGGGACTGAAGCTTTCTTT. Its translation: CASNQGAGTEAFF.

DNA of the CDR3: TGTGCCAGCAGTTCTAGACAGGGTACGAACACTGAAGCTTTCTTT. This gives the protein CASSSRQGTNTEAFF. The chain links TRBV28 to TRBJ1-1; TRBD1 matches at 7 bases. CDR3 length: 15 amino acids. V shed 4 bases and J 1 base; nucleotides not matched to a gene: 6. Germline V gene lookup returns CDR1 MDHEN and CDR2 SYDVKM.

Of note for this clone: At one end the junction does not follow the germline gene, possibly because of a read error. The chain uses TRBV11-1 and TRBJ2-7; D may match TRBD1 or TRBD2 (6 bases each). CDR1 and CDR2 (germline): SGHAT, FQDESV (reference sequence). The CDR3 loop spans 12 amino acids. The CDR3 DNA reads TGTGCCAGCAGCTCCGGAGGAGGGACAACCATTTTC. This sequence encodes CASSSGGGTTIF.

The genes are TRBV6-5 and TRBJ1-2; D unclear. This CDR3 comprises 14 residues. Germline CDR1 is MNHEY and CDR2 is SVGAGI. Trimming removed 0 bases from V and 1 base from J, with 6 bases in between. The CDR3 region has the DNA TGTGCCAGCAGTTACTCGAGGGTTAACTATGGCTACACCTTC. This sequence encodes CASSYSRVNYGYTF.